The 18 T cell receptor beta chains in this list originate from one sample, sequenced in a study of blood T cells in healthy people across ages. Using a J-beta primer mix together with a sample-barcoded 5' primer, a second PCR was run for about 6 to 12 cycles. MiXCR was run by TCRdb on the 5' RACE reads, yielding one entry per CDR3 protein. The sample carries about 280,000 distinct CDR3 sequences, roughly 29% recorded once. The sequencing sample was made of blood. The receptors come from a woman in her 70s in good health.

This clonotype was seen a few times. The chain uses TRBV3-1 and TRBJ2-2; D is uncertain. Trimming left V 2 bases short and J 6 bases short, with 10 bases between. Germline assignment: CDR1 LGHDT and CDR2 YNNKEL (reference sequence). The CDR3 consists of 14 residues. Here the CDR3 reads CASSQSMAAGELFF. The CDR3 DNA sequence: TGTGCCAGCAGCCAAAGCATGGCGGCCGGGGAGCTGTTTTTT.

The genes are TRBV4-1 and TRBJ2-7, with unresolved D. Germline-derived CDR1 and CDR2 are MGHRA and YSYEKL. CDR3 length: 13 residues. Deletions cut 4 bases from V and 7 bases from J, with 14 bases between. DNA of the CDR3: TGCGCCAGCAGCCGTCCCCCCTTTGGGGAGCAGTACTTC. Protein product: CASSRPPFGEQYF.

V gene TRBV12-3 or TRBV12-4 combines with J gene TRBJ2-1; D is undetermined. The CDR3 sequence is 11 residues long. The germline V and J ends were trimmed by 6 bases and 9 bases, with 9 bases remaining between them. The CDR3 reads CASSLRREQFF. CDR3 DNA sequence: TGTGCCAGCAGCCTGAGACGTGAGCAGTTCTTC.

J is TRBJ2-3 and V is TRBV7-9, with D tentatively TRBD1 (6 bases). V lost 1 base to trimming and J lost 6 bases, with 11 bases between them. CDR1 is SEHNR, CDR2 FQNEAQ, per germline (reference sequence). The CDR3 sequence is 14 residues long. The CDR3 spells CASSLVGGSDTQYF. For the CDR3, the DNA is TGTGCCAGCAGCTTAGTAGGGGGATCGGATACGCAGTATTTT.

V and J are TRBV7-9 and TRBJ2-7; 9 positions agree with TRBD1. Germline V gene lookup returns CDR1 SEHNR and CDR2 FQNEAQ (reference sequence). With V trimmed by 5 bases and J by 2 bases, 7 bases remained unmatched. The CDR3 has 15 amino acids. DNA of the CDR3: TGTGCCAGCAGCCACGGACAGGGGAAGACCTACGAGCAGTACTTC. It is translated as CASSHGQGKTYEQYF.

This CDR3 is CASSPQRTAFRDEQFF. The DNA of the CDR3 is TGTGCCAGCTCACCACAACGGACAGCCTTTAGGGATGAGCAGTTCTTC. V usage is TRBV18 and J usage is TRBJ2-1; weak D call: TRBD1 (6 bases). Trimming took 1 base from V and 8 from J, leaving 18 bases between them. The CDR3 totals 16 residues. The V gene's germline CDR1 is KGHSH and CDR2 LQKENI.

A few counts support this clonotype. The chain has TRBV12-3 or TRBV12-4 and TRBJ2-7; TRBD2 agrees at 13 bases. J gave up 1 base and V 5 bases, and 2 bases lay outside the gene matches. The CDR3 consists of 15 residues. CDR3 sequence: CASSRTSGRSYEQYF. The CDR3 DNA is TGTGCCAGCAGTCGGACTAGCGGGAGATCCTACGAGCAGTACTTC.

This sequence joins TRBV5-6 and TRBJ2-1; the match to TRBD2 covers 12 bases. The DNA end is a closer match to TRBJ2-7, so the J assignment may be wrong. The CDR3 is made up of 14 amino acids. Per germline, CDR1 SGHDT and CDR2 YYEEEE. The CDR3 spells CASRSSGRVYEQYF. The DNA of the CDR3 is TGTGCCAGCAGATCTAGCGGGAGGGTCTACGAGCAGTACTTC.

The table lists this clonotype with a few counts. The chain has TRBV19 and TRBJ2-1; no firm D call. CDR3 length: 13 amino acids. V dropped 3 bases and J dropped 6 bases, with 9 bases sitting between them. CDR1 is LNHDA, CDR2 SQIVND, per germline (reference sequence). Here the CDR3 DNA reads TGTGCCAGTAGTATGGACCTAGTCAATGAGCAGTTCTTC. The encoded protein is CASSMDLVNEQFF.

This clonotype was found a few times. The chain carries TRBV7-9 and TRBJ2-1, with TRBD2 matching 9 bases. V gave up 0 bases and J gave up 2 bases; unmatched junction bases: 2. Germline values: CDR1 SEHNR, CDR2 FQNEAQ (reference sequence). CDR3 length equals 16 residues. Here the CDR3 reads CASSLALAGAYNEQFF. DNA for the CDR3: TGTGCCAGCAGCTTAGCATTAGCGGGAGCCTACAATGAGCAGTTCTTC.

The CDR3: CASSPGSSYNEQFF. Written as DNA, the CDR3 is TGTGCCAGCAGCCCGGGGTCGTCCTACAATGAGCAGTTCTTC. The V gene is TRBV7-9, the J gene TRBJ2-1; a possible D gene is TRBD2 (5 bases). In germline, CDR1 is SEHNR, CDR2 FQNEAQ (reference sequence). This CDR3 is 14 amino acids long. V was cut by 5 bases and J by 1 base, with 9 bases left in between.

The rearrangement links TRBV4-1 to TRBJ2-4; maybe TRBD2 (6 bases). The CDR3 loop spans 16 amino acids. The V end lost 0 bases, the J end lost 6 bases, and 15 bases lay between the germline ends. From germline, CDR1 is MGHRA and CDR2 YSYEKL. In DNA form, the CDR3 reads TGCGCCAGCAGCCAAGAACTGCGGGACGGTGGAAACATTCAGTACTTC. It is translated as CASSQELRDGGNIQYF.

This clonotype was picked up a small number of times. This is likely a read error, given that the CDR3 carries no conserved phenylalanine or tryptophan at its end. The V call is TRBV7-9, the J call TRBJ2-5; D remains unclear. The CDR3 extends over 10 amino acids. Germline lookup yields CDR1 SEHNR and CDR2 FQNEAQ (reference sequence). CDR3: CTDTEETQYL. The CDR3 DNA follows: TGTACCGACACTGAAGAGACCCAGTACCTC.

This clonotype occurred many times. The chain couples TRBV6-6 to TRBJ2-5, with 11 bases lining up with TRBD2. The CDR3 has 18 residues. V was pared by 0 bases and J by 4 bases, with 10 bases of the junction left unmatched. From germline, CDR1 is MNHNY and CDR2 SVGAGI (reference sequence). CDR3 amino acids: CASSYSSILAGERETQYF. CDR3 bases: TGTGCCAGCAGTTACTCGAGTATACTAGCGGGAGAGAGAGAGACCCAGTACTTC.

This clonotype turned up a few times. The chain carries TRBV4-1 and TRBJ2-1, with D maybe TRBD2 (6 bases). The CDR3 consists of 20 residues. Trimming left V 1 base short and J 1 base short, with 23 bases between. The V gene's germline CDR1 is MGHRA and CDR2 YSYEKL. CDR3 nucleotides: TGCGCCAGCAGCCAAGTCGTCGCTAGCGTTGGAGCGTGGTCCTACAATGAGCAGTTCTTC. Translating gives CASSQVVASVGAWSYNEQFF.

This sequence joins TRBV28 and TRBJ1-2, with D perhaps matching TRBD1 (5 bases). CDR1 is MDHEN and CDR2 is SYDVKM in the germline V gene. This CDR3 has 12 amino acids. V lost 8 bases to trimming and J lost 4 bases, with 11 bases between them. The CDR3 is CASLGQIYGYTF. The CDR3 coding sequence is TGTGCCAGCCTGGGGCAGATCTATGGCTACACCTTC.

The sample holds one count of this clonotype. The chain recombines TRBV12-3 or TRBV12-4 with TRBJ2-1; 8 bases are shared with TRBD1. This CDR3 comprises 14 residues. The V gene end was trimmed by 5 bases and the J gene end by 10 bases; junction bases not matched to a gene: 10. The CDR3 DNA sequence: TGTGCCAGCAGTCCCCGGGGACAGGAAGGCGAGCAGTTCTTC. It specifies CASSPRGQEGEQFF.

The rearrangement uses TRBV28 and TRBJ2-2; weak D call: TRBD2 (6 bases). Germline assignment: CDR1 MDHEN and CDR2 SYDVKM. Trimming cost V 4 bases and J 2 bases, with 14 bases left between them. CDR3 length equals 16 residues. The CDR3 reads CASSYPIGGNTGELFF. The DNA for the CDR3 is TGTGCCAGCAGTTACCCGATCGGGGGTAACACCGGGGAGCTGTTTTTT. The full variable domain, rest sourced from reference TRBV28 and TRBJ2-2, is DVKVTQSSRYLVKRTGEKVFLECVQDMDHENMFWYRQDPGLGLRLIYFSYDVKMKEKGDIPEGYSVSREKKERFSLILESASTNQTSMYLCASSYPIGGNTGELFFGEGSRLTVL.